This is a list of T cell receptor beta chains from one sample in a study of T-cell reconstitution after alpha-beta-depleted transplantation in children. TCRdb independently ran MiXCR on the PCR reads; one entry per CDR3 protein. The data contain hundreds of thousands of distinct CDR3 sequences, 10% to 15% of them singletons. Here the sequenced sample was PBMCs, mostly from graft donor cells, taken 360 days after TCRalphabeta/CD19-depleted stem cell transplant. The origin of the receptors is a male patient between 10 and 17 years old who had a stem cell transplant for acute myeloid leukemia, so the T cells may come from the graft donor. Each CDR3 is given with its conserved first and last residue. A D gene is named only where the DNA matches it firmly. Clone size is not always given. Where it is, it says once, few, many or a class for expanded clones.

TRBD1	.	TRBV3-1	TRBJ1-2	CASRQRAQTGAYGYTF	TGTGCCAGCAGACAAAGGGCCCAGACAGGGGCCTATGGCTACACCTTC
.	.	TRBV6-1	TRBJ2-7	CASSTLGAMTNRQYF	TGTGCCAGCAGTACGCTGGGGGCTATGACGAATCGGCAGTACTTC
.	.	TRBV29-1	TRBJ2-7	CSVDQRAGVEQYF	TGCAGCGTTGACCAGCGTGCGGGTGTCGAGCAGTACTTC
.	many	TRBV29-1	TRBJ1-1	CSVGSGTAEAFF	TGCAGCGTTGGTTCTGGGACTGCTGAAGCTTTCTTT
.	.	TRBV20-1	TRBJ2-7	CSARATGGGPREQYF	TGCAGTGCTAGAGCTACAGGGGGAGGGCCGAGGGAGCAGTACTTC
TRBD2	many	TRBV14	TRBJ2-7	CASSPWTSGSYEQYF	TGTGCCAGCAGCCCTTGGACTAGCGGGAGCTACGAGCAGTACTTC
.	many	TRBV4-2	TRBJ2-7	CASSQGHRDPYEQYF	TGTGCCAGCAGCCAAGGTCACCGGGACCCCTACGAGCAGTACTTC
TRBD2	.	TRBV4-3	TRBJ2-3	CASSQVATGLAGADTQYF	TGCGCCAGCAGCCAAGTAGCCACGGGACTAGCGGGGGCCGATACGCAGTATTTT
.	.	TRBV7-9	TRBJ2-3	CASSLWDQLTDTQYF	TGTGCCAGCAGCTTATGGGACCAACTCACAGATACGCAGTATTTT
TRBD2	few	TRBV9	TRBJ2-1	CASSVSPRAAGGGNEQFF	TGTGCCAGCAGCGTATCCCCCCGCGCGGCGGGAGGCGGGAATGAGCAGTTCTTC
TRBD2	.	TRBV6-2/TRBV6-3	TRBJ2-1	CASSYSIEGGYPYNEQFF	TGTGCCAGCAGTTATTCGATCGAGGGAGGGTACCCCTACAATGAGCAGTTCTTC
.	few	TRBV15	TRBJ2-2	CATSRTARDTGELFF	TGTGCCACCAGCAGGACCGCTAGAGACACCGGGGAGCTGTTTTTT
TRBD1	many	TRBV29-1	TRBJ2-3	CSVKSTGGLADTQYF	TGCAGCGTCAAATCGACAGGGGGCCTAGCAGATACGCAGTATTTT
TRBD2	many	TRBV24-1	TRBJ2-1	CATSLPRGLAGNEQFF	TGTGCCACCAGCCTGCCTCGAGGACTAGCGGGGAATGAGCAGTTCTTC
.	few	TRBV5-1	TRBJ2-7	CASRSTSTLPSGEQYF	TGCGCCAGCAGGTCCACTAGCACCCTCCCTTCGGGCGAGCAGTACTTC
TRBD2	.	TRBV6-5	TRBJ2-3	CASSSLLSGGTDTQYF	TGTGCCAGCAGTTCCTTACTAAGCGGGGGAACAGATACGCAGTATTTT
.	.	TRBV9	TRBJ2-1	CASSVATGLFYNEQFF	TGTGCCAGCAGCGTAGCTACTGGACTCTTCTACAATGAGCAGTTCTTC
.	.	TRBV15	TRBJ2-5	CATSGAGEGQETQYF	TGTGCCACCAGCGGAGCAGGGGAGGGCCAAGAGACCCAGTACTTC
.	many	TRBV10-3	TRBJ2-2	CAIRATGFSTGELFF	TGTGCCATCAGAGCTACAGGGTTTTCCACCGGGGAGCTGTTTTTT
TRBD2	few	TRBV28	TRBJ2-7	CASSSLAGGHHEQYF	TGTGCCAGCAGTAGTCTAGCGGGAGGGCACCACGAGCAGTACTTC
.	few	TRBV19	TRBJ2-4	CASSIGPPDLAKNIQYF	TGTGCCAGTAGTATAGGACCCCCGGATCTAGCCAAAAACATTCAGTACTTC
.	many	TRBV4-3	TRBJ1-1	CASSQEGQRGQWGWNTEAFF	TGCGCCAGCAGCCAAGAAGGCCAACGGGGGCAGTGGGGTTGGAACACTGAAGCTTTCTTT
.	.	TRBV25-1	TRBJ2-7	CASSEHRSVSSYEQYF	TGTGCCAGCAGTGAACATCGTAGCGTGAGCTCCTACGAGCAGTACTTC
TRBD2	.	TRBV7-9	TRBJ2-5	CASSLALAEQETQYF	TGTGCCAGCAGCTTAGCACTAGCGGAACAAGAGACCCAGTACTTC
.	many	TRBV28	TRBJ2-5	CASSLGTATTQYF	TGTGCCAGCAGTTTAGGGACCGCAACGACCCAGTACTTC
.	.	TRBV7-3	TRBJ1-2	CASSPAQGFGYGYTF	TGTGCCAGCAGCCCCGCCCAGGGGTTCGGCTATGGCTACACCTTC
TRBD1	few	TRBV30	TRBJ2-2	CAWSVATGFSGELFF	TGTGCCTGGAGTGTCGCGACAGGGTTTAGCGGGGAGCTGTTTTTT